This T cell receptor beta chain was retrieved from a study of T-cell memory formation after mild COVID-19. Notes on the study in general: Clones that shrank (day 15 to 85) were balanced CD4/CD8, whereas later expanders leaned CD4+. The appearance of some responding clones in pre-infection memory suggested that cross-reactive memory joined.

cDNA libraries for TCR alpha and TCR beta, carrying sample barcodes and UMIs, came from 5'RACE with constant-segment primers. TCRdb reprocessed the 5' RACE reads with MiXCR, giving one entry per CDR3 protein. The data hold under 300,000 distinct CDR3 sequences, with less than 9.5% observed a single time. This clonotype occurred a few times. Its target is unknown. This sequence was found in a man younger than 30 who had mild COVID-19 (a few samples of this study predate the infection). Cell type and time point are not known. The sample consisted of PBMCs or a T cell subset sorted from them (not recorded which).

CDR3 sequence (DNA): TGTGCCAGTGGTTTATCCGGGAAACAGCCCCAGCATTTT. It specifies CASGLSGKQPQHF. The V and J genes are TRBV6-5 and TRBJ1-5; D remains ambiguous. Germline CDR1 MNHEY, CDR2 SVGAGI. There are 13 residues in the CDR3. Trimming removed 9 bases at V and 7 bases at J, with 16 bases between.